The sequence of this TCR beta chain was determined in a study of early T cells in non-severe SARS-CoV-2 infection. There are 16 residues in the CDR3. The V and J ends lost 0 bases and 3 bases, in that order; junction bases with no gene match: 7. The germline CDR1 and CDR2 sequences are DFQATT and SNEGSKA (reference sequence). Many counts were recorded for this clonotype. Unique molecular identifiers were added to individual cDNA molecules. TCRdb redid the calling of the 5' RACE reads with MiXCR, one entry per CDR3 protein. In the table there are about 30,000 distinct CDR3 sequences, about 3.9% of which are singletons.

Sample: whole blood. The source of this sequence is an adult who was a healthcare worker with PCR-confirmed SARS-CoV-2 infection or an uninfected control (not recorded which). V usage is TRBV20-1 and J usage is TRBJ2-2; 7 nucleotides agree with TRBD2. CDR3 sequence (DNA): TGCAGTGCTAGAGATTGGGCTAGCGGATACACCGGGGAGCTGTTTTTT. It specifies CSARDWASGYTGELFF.